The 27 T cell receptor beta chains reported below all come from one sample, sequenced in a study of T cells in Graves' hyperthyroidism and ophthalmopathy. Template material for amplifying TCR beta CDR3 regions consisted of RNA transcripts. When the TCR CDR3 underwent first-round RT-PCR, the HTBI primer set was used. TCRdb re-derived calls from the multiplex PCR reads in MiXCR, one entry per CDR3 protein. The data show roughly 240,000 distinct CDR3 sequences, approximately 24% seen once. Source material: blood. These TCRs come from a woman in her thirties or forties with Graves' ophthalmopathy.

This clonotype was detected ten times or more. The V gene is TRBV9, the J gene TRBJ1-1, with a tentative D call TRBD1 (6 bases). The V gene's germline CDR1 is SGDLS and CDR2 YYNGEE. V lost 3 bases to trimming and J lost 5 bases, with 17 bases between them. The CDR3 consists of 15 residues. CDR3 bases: TGTGCCAGCAGCGCTTGGGTACAGGGAACAACTGAAGCTTTCTTT. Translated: CASSAWVQGTTEAFF.

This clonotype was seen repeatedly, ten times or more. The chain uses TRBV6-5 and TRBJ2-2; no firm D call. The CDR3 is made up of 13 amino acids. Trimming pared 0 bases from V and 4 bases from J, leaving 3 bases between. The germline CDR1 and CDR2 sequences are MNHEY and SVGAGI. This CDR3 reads CASSYSPTGELFF. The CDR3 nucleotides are TGTGCCAGCAGTTACTCGCCCACCGGGGAGCTGTTTTTT.

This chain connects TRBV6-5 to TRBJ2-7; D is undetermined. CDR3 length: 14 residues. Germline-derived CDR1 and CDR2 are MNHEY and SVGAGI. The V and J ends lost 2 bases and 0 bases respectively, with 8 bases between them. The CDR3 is CASSYRAFSYEQYF. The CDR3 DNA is TGTGCCAGCAGTTACCGGGCGTTCTCCTACGAGCAGTACTTC.

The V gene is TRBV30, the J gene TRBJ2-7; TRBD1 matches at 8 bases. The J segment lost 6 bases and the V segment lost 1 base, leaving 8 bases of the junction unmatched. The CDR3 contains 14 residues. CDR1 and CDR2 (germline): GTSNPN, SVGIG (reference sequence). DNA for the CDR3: TGTGCCTGGAGTGAGGCGACAGGGGTGGGCGAGCAGTACTTC. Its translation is CAWSEATGVGEQYF.

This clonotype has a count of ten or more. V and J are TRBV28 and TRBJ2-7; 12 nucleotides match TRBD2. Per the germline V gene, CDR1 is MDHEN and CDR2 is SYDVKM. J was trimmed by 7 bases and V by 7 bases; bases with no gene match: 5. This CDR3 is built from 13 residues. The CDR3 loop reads CASNPGLAGEQYF. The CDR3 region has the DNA TGTGCCAGCAACCCGGGACTAGCGGGTGAGCAGTACTTC. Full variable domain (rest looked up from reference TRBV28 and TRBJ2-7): DVKVTQSSRYLVKRTGEKVFLECVQDMDHENMFWYRQDPGLGLRLIYFSYDVKMKEKGDIPEGYSVSREKKERFSLILESASTNQTSMYLCASNPGLAGEQYFGPGTRLTVT.

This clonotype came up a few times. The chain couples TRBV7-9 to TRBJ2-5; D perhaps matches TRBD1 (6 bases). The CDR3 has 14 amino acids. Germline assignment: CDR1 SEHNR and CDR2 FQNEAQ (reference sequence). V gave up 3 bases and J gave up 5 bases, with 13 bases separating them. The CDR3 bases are TGTGCCAGCAGCTTCCCCGGGGACACGGAGACCCAGTACTTC. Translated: CASSFPGDTETQYF.

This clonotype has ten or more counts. The CDR3 reads CSVGLNTEAFF. The CDR3 bases are TGCAGCGTTGGTTTGAACACTGAAGCTTTCTTT. The chain carries TRBV29-1 and TRBJ1-1; no clear D. The CDR3 sequence is 11 residues long. Per the germline V gene, CDR1 is SQVTM and CDR2 is ANQGSEA. The germline V and J ends were trimmed by 4 bases and 0 bases, with 3 bases remaining between them.

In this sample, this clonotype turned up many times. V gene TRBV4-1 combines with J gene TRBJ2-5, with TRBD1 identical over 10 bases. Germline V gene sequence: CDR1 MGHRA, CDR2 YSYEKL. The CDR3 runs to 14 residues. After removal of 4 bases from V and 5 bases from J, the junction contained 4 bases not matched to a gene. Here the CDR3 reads CASSLTGGWETQYF. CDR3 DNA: TGCGCCAGCAGCCTGACAGGGGGCTGGGAGACCCAGTACTTC.

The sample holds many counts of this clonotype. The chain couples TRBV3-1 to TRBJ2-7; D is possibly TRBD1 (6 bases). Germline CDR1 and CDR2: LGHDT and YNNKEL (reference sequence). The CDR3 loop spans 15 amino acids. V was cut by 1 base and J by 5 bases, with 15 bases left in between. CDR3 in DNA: TGTGCCAGCAGCCAAGGAACTTACAGGGCCCACGAGCAGTACTTC. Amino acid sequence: CASSQGTYRAHEQYF.

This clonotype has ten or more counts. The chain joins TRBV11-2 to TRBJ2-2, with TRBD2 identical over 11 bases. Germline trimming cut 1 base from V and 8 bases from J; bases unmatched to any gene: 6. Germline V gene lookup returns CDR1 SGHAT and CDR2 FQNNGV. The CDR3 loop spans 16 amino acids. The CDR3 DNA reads TGTGCCAGCAGCTTAGGTAGCGGGAGGGCCTCGGGGGAGCTGTTTTTT. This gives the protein CASSLGSGRASGELFF.

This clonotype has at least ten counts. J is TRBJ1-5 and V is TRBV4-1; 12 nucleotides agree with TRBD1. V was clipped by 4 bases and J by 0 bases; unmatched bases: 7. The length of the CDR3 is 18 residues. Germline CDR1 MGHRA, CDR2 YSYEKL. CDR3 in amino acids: CASSPGQGAAYSNQPQHF. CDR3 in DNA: TGCGCCAGCAGCCCGGGACAGGGGGCCGCGTATAGCAATCAGCCCCAGCATTTT.

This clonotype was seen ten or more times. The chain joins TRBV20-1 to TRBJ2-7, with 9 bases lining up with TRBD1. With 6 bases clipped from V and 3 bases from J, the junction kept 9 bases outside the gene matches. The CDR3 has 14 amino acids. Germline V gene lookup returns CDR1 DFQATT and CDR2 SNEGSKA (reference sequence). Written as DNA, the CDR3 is TGCAGTGCCAGGGCCGGGACAGGGATCTACGAGCAGTACTTC. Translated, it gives CSARAGTGIYEQYF.

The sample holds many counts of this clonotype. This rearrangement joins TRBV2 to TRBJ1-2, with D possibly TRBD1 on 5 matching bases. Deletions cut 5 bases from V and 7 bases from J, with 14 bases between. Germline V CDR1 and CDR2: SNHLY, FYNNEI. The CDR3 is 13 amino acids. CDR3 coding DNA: TGTGCCAGCAGTTTCCTGGGGGACGGTGGCTACACCTTC. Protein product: CASSFLGDGGYTF. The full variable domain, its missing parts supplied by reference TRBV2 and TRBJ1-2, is EPEVTQTPSHQVTQMGQEVILRCVPISNHLYFYWYRQILGQKVEFLVSFYNNEISEKSEIFDDQFSVERPDGSNFTLKIRSTKLEDSAMYFCASSFLGDGGYTFGSGTRLTVV.

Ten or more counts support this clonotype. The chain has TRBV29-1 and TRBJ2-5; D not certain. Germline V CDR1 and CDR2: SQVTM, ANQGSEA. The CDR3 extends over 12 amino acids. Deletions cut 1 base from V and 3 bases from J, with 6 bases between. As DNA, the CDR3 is TGCAGCGTTGAAGCACATAAAGAGACCCAGTACTTC. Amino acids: CSVEAHKETQYF.

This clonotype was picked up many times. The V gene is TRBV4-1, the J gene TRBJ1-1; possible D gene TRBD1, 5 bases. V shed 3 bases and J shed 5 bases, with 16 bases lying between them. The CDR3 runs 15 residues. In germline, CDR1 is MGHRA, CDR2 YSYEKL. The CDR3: CASSQRTSGGTEAFF. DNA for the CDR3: TGCGCCAGCAGCCAGAGGACTAGTGGGGGGACTGAAGCTTTCTTT.

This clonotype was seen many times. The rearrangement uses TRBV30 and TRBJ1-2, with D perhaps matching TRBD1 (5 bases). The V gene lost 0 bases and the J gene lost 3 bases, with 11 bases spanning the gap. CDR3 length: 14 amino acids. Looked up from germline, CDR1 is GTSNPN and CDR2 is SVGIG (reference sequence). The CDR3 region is CAWSVGLRDYGYTF. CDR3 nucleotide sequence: TGTGCCTGGAGTGTGGGACTAAGGGACTATGGCTACACCTTC.

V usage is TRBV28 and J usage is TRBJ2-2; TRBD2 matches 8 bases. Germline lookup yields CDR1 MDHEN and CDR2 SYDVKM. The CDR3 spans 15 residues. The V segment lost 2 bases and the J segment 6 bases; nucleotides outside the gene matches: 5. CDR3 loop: CASSLSGSNAGELFF. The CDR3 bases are TGTGCCAGCAGTTTAAGCGGGAGTAACGCCGGGGAGCTGTTTTTT.

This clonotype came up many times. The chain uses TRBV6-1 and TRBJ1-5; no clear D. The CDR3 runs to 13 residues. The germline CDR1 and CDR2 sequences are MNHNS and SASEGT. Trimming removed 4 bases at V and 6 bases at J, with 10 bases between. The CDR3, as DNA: TGTGCCAGCAGTGGCGAAAGGGTTCAGCCCCAGCATTTT. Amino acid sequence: CASSGERVQPQHF.

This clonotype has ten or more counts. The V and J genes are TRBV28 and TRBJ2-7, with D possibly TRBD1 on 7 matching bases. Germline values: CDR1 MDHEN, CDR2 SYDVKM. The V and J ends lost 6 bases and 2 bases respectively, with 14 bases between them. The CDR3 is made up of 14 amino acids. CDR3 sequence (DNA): TGTGCCAGCAGACCACCAGGGGGGACCTACGAGCAGTACTTC. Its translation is CASRPPGGTYEQYF.

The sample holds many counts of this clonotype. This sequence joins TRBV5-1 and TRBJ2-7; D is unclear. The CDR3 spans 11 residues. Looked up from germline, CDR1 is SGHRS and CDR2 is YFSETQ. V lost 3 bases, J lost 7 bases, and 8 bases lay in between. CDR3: CASSSSSEQYF. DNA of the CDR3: TGCGCCAGCAGCTCTAGTAGTGAGCAGTACTTC.

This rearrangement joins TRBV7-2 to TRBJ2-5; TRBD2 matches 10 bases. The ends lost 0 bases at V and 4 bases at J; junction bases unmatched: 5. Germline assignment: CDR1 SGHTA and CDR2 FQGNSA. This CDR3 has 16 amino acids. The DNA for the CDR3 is TGTGCCAGCAGCTTAGCCCCTAGCGGGGGATTAGAGACCCAGTACTTC. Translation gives CASSLAPSGGLETQYF. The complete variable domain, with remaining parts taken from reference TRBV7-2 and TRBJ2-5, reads GAGVSQSPSNKVTEKGKDVELRCDPISGHTALYWYRQSLGQGLEFLIYFQGNSAPDKSGLPSDRFSAERTGGSVSTLTIQRTQQEDSAVYLCASSLAPSGGLETQYFGPGTRLLVL.

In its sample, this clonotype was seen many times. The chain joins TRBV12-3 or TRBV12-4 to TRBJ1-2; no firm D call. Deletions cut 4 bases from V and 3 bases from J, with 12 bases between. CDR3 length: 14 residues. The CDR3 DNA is TGTGCCAGCAGTTCTAATGGCCAGGACTATGGCTACACCTTC. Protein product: CASSSNGQDYGYTF.

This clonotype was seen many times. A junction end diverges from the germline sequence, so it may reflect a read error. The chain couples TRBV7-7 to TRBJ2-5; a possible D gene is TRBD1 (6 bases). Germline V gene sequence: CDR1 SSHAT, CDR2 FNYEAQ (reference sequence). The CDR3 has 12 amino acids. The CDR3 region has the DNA TGTGCTAGCAGCCCAGGGGCCGGGACCCAGTACTTC. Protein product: CASSPGAGTQYF.

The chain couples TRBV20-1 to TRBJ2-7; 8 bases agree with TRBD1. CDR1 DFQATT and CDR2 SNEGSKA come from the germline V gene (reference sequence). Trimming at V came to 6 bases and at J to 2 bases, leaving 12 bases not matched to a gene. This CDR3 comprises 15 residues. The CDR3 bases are TGCAGTGCGCCGAACCCGGGACAGGCCACCTACGAGCAGTACTTC. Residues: CSAPNPGQATYEQYF.

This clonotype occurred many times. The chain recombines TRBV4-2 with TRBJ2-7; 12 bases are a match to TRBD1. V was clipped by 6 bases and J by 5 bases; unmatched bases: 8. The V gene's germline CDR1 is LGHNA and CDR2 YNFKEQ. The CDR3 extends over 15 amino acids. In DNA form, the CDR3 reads TGTGCCAGCAGTCTCCCGGGACAGGGGGCAAACGAGCAGTACTTC. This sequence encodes CASSLPGQGANEQYF.

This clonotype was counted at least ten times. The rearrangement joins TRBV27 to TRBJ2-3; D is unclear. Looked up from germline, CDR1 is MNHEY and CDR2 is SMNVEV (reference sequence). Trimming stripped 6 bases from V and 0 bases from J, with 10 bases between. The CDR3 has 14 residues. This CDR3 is CASRETFSTDTQYF. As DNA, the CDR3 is TGTGCCAGCAGGGAGACATTTAGCACAGATACGCAGTATTTT.

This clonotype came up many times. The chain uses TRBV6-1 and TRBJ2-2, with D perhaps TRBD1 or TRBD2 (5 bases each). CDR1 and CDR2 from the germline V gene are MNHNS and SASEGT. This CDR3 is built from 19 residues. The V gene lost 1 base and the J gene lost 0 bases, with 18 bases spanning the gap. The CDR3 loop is CASSEEPPGALTNTGELFF. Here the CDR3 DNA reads TGTGCCAGCAGTGAAGAGCCACCCGGGGCCCTTACGAACACCGGGGAGCTGTTTTTT.